A single sample is the source of the 19 T cell receptor beta chains below, sequenced in a study of beta chain features in type 1 diabetes. Expressed TCRB transcripts were sequenced after all isolated RNA was converted to cDNA. Repertoires were generated with immunoSEQ multiplex PCR, while TCRdb's copy carries only in-frame clones and drops some. The sample holds more than 150,000 clones, about 13% seen once. The sequenced sample was central memory CD4+ T cells from blood. Receptors were obtained from a woman between 18 and 29 years old in good health.

In its sample, this clone was seen a few times. This chain joins TRBV30 and TRBJ1-5; D is undetermined. Trimming stripped 0 bases from V and 4 bases from J, with 4 bases between. The CDR3 spans 12 residues. From germline, CDR1 is GTSNPN and CDR2 SVGIG (reference sequence). The DNA of the CDR3 is TGTGCCTGGAGTGTCCCGAATCAGCCCCAGCATTTT. Amino acid sequence: CAWSVPNQPQHF.

This clone was detected a few times. The chain uses TRBV29-1 and TRBJ2-3; no firm D call. The CDR3 totals 12 residues. Germline V gene sequence: CDR1 SQVTM, CDR2 ANQGSEA. The ends were cut back, 6 bases at V and 0 bases at J, with 7 bases in the middle. The CDR3 nucleotides read TGCAGCGTAAGCTCTAGCACAGATACGCAGTATTTT. Protein product: CSVSSSTDTQYF.

This sequence joins TRBV2 and TRBJ2-5, with 9 bases fitting TRBD1. V lost 7 bases to trimming and J lost 3 bases; unmatched junction nucleotides: 9. The germline V gene encodes CDR1 SNHLY and CDR2 FYNNEI. The CDR3 is 15 residues long. CDR3 in amino acids: CASIRIGTGKETQYF. In DNA, the CDR3 is TGTGCCAGCATAAGGATCGGGACAGGGAAAGAGACCCAGTACTTC.

This chain joins TRBV30 and TRBJ2-4; tentatively, D is TRBD2 (5 bases). This CDR3 spans 13 amino acids. CDR1 and CDR2 (germline): GTSNPN, SVGIG (reference sequence). V lost 3 bases and J 4 bases, leaving 10 bases between the germline ends. CDR3 bases: TGTGCCTGGAGCCGAGGGTTTAAAAACATTCAGTACTTC. It specifies CAWSRGFKNIQYF.

The gene calls are TRBV5-1 and TRBJ1-2, with TRBD1 identical over 11 bases. Unmatched junction bases numbered 6, after V lost 4 bases and J lost 7 bases. The germline V gene has CDR1 SGHRS and CDR2 YFSETQ. The CDR3 totals 14 residues. The CDR3 here is CASSVGTGGPGYTF. The DNA of the CDR3 is TGCGCCAGCAGCGTGGGGACAGGGGGTCCTGGCTACACCTTC.

The chain couples TRBV28 to TRBJ1-5; D gene uncertain. Trimming stripped 3 bases from V and 5 bases from J, with 5 bases between. The V gene's germline CDR1 is MDHEN and CDR2 SYDVKM. CDR3 size: 12 residues. The CDR3 protein is CASSFFDQPQHF. The DNA for the CDR3 is TGTGCCAGCAGTTTCTTCGATCAGCCCCAGCATTTT. Complete variable domain (other parts from reference TRBV28 and TRBJ1-5): DVKVTQSSRYLVKRTGEKVFLECVQDMDHENMFWYRQDPGLGLRLIYFSYDVKMKEKGDIPEGYSVSREKKERFSLILESASTNQTSMYLCASSFFDQPQHFGDGTRLSIL.

This clone occurred a few times. Here the CDR3 DNA reads TGTGCCAGCAGCTTGGATACAGGGCAAGGGCGACAGTTCTTC. Amino acid sequence: CASSLDTGQGRQFF. V gene TRBV5-4 combines with J gene TRBJ2-1, with D possibly being TRBD1 (6 bases). The V gene's germline CDR1 is SGHNT and CDR2 YYREEE (reference sequence). The CDR3 consists of 14 residues. V was trimmed by 0 bases and J by 13 bases, leaving 17 bases between them.

This clone was detected only a few times. V and J are TRBV7-8 and TRBJ2-1, with no clear D. The CDR3 length is 14 residues. Germline-derived CDR1 and CDR2 are SGHVS and FQNEAQ. V was shortened by 5 bases and J by 4 bases, with 12 bases between the two germline ends. CDR3 sequence: CASSPRVGYNEQFF. The CDR3 region has the DNA TGTGCCAGCAGCCCCCGGGTTGGGTACAATGAGCAGTTCTTC.

The V and J genes are TRBV14 and TRBJ2-7; 11 bases agree with TRBD2. CDR1 is SGHDN and CDR2 is FVKESK in the germline V gene. V shed 6 bases and J 5 bases; nucleotides not matched to a gene: 9. The CDR3 loop spans 15 amino acids. CDR3 DNA sequence: TGTGCCAGCAGGCGTACTAGCGGGAGCTACCACGAGCAGTACTTC. Translated: CASRRTSGSYHEQYF.

This clone came up a few times. The CDR3 loop is CASSLTTGQFTEAFF. As DNA, the CDR3 is TGTGCCAGCAGCTTAACGACCGGACAGTTCACTGAAGCTTTCTTT. This chain joins TRBV7-3 and TRBJ1-1, with D tentatively TRBD1 (6 bases). The CDR3 spans 15 residues. Germline values: CDR1 SGHTA, CDR2 FQGTGA. Trimming cost V 0 bases and J 4 bases, with 12 bases left between them.

This clone was seen more than once but under ten times. Other DNA sequences of this sample code for an identical CDR3. For the CDR3, the DNA is TGTGCCAGCAGCCCGGGACAGGGTAATGAAAAACTGTTTTTT. Residues: CASSPGQGNEKLFF. The V call is TRBV7-2, the J call TRBJ1-4, with TRBD1 identical over 9 bases. The germline gives CDR1 SGHTA, CDR2 FQGNSA. There are 14 residues in the CDR3. Trimming took 5 bases from V and 4 from J; bases not matched to a gene: 2.

The gene calls are TRBV18 and TRBJ2-7; 10 bases align to TRBD1. CDR3 length: 13 residues. J lost 5 bases, V lost 8 bases, and 6 bases had no gene match. Germline V lookup: CDR1 KGHSH, CDR2 LQKENI. The DNA of the CDR3 is TGTGCCAGCGACCGGGACAGGGGCAACGAGCAGTACTTC. Its translation: CASDRDRGNEQYF.

This clone showed up just a few times. This chain links TRBV30 with TRBJ2-7, with TRBD2 identical over 10 bases. The germline CDR1 and CDR2 sequences are GTSNPN and SVGIG (reference sequence). The CDR3 is 13 amino acids. V shed 1 base and J 8 bases; nucleotides not matched to a gene: 5. This CDR3 reads CAWSELAGTQQYF. The CDR3 DNA is TGTGCCTGGAGTGAACTAGCGGGGACCCAGCAGTACTTC.

This clone was seen only a few times. The rearrangement links TRBV19 to TRBJ1-5; 7 nucleotides line up with TRBD1. The CDR3 runs to 15 residues. Germline values: CDR1 LNHDA, CDR2 SQIVND (reference sequence). J lost 4 bases, V lost 7 bases, and 10 bases had no gene match. CDR3 DNA sequence: TGTGCCAGTACCACGAGGGGGCTGGGGAATCAGCCCCAGCATTTT. This sequence encodes CASTTRGLGNQPQHF. The variable domain in full, completed from reference TRBV19 and TRBJ1-5, reads DGGITQSPKYLFRKEGQNVTLSCEQNLNHDAMYWYRQDPGQGLRLIYYSQIVNDFQKGDIAEGYSVSREKKESFPLTVTSAQKNPTAFYLCASTTRGLGNQPQHFGDGTRLSIL.

A few counts support this clone. The V gene is TRBV7-2, the J gene TRBJ2-3; 7 bases line up with TRBD2. The V gene's germline CDR1 is SGHTA and CDR2 FQGNSA. The CDR3 totals 15 residues. With V trimmed by 2 bases and J by 4 bases, 6 bases remained unmatched. The DNA for the CDR3 is TGTGCCAGCAGCTTAAACGGGAGGTGGGCAGATACGCAGTATTTT. This translates into CASSLNGRWADTQYF.

This clone was observed a handful of times. V gene TRBV1 combines with J gene TRBJ2-2; TRBD1 was called by the table and not checked on the DNA. TRBV1 has pseudogene status. This CDR3 spans 16 amino acids. The CDR3 bases are TGCACCAGCAGCCAAGGTGGGACAGGGTCACCCGGGGAGCTGTTTTTT. Amino acid sequence: CTSSQGGTGSPGELFF.

This clone was seen a handful of times. The V and J genes are TRBV5-4 and TRBJ2-1; 7 bases are shared with TRBD1. The CDR3 has 15 amino acids. The V and J ends lost 4 bases and 6 bases, in that order; junction bases with no gene match: 10. The germline gives CDR1 SGHNT, CDR2 YYREEE (reference sequence). The CDR3 sequence: CASSPRQGSGNEQFF. The DNA of the CDR3 is TGTGCCAGCAGCCCACGACAGGGTTCGGGCAATGAGCAGTTCTTC.

This clone was seen a handful of times. The chain joins TRBV18 to TRBJ2-5, with D possibly being TRBD1 (6 bases). Per germline, CDR1 KGHSH and CDR2 LQKENI. The CDR3 is 16 residues long. The V end lost 0 bases, the J end lost 1 base, and 12 bases lay between the germline ends. CDR3: CASSPPLGRGQETQYF. The CDR3 DNA reads TGTGCCAGCTCACCACCTTTGGGCAGGGGCCAAGAGACCCAGTACTTC.

This clone was recorded a few times. V and J are TRBV6-1 and TRBJ2-3; TRBD1 aligns across 9 bases. Germline CDR1 reads MNHNS; CDR2 reads SASEGT. The CDR3 consists of 13 residues. The V and J ends lost 9 bases and 5 bases, in that order; junction bases with no gene match: 6. CDR3 coding DNA: TGTGCCAGTGGGGACAGGGAGGGAGATACGCAGTATTTT. It encodes CASGDREGDTQYF.